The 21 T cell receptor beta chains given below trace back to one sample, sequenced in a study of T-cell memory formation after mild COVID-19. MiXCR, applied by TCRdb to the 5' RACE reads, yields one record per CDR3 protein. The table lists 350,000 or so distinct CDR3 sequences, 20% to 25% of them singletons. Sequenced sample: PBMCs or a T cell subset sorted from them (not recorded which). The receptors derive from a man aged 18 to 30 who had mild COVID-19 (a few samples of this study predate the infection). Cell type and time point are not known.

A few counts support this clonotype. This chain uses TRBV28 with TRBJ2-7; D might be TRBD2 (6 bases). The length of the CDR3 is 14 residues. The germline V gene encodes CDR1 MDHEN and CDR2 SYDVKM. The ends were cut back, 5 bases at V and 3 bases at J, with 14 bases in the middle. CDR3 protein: CASSPGGAHYEQYV. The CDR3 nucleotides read TGTGCCAGCAGTCCCGGAGGGGCCCACTACGAGCAGTACGTC.

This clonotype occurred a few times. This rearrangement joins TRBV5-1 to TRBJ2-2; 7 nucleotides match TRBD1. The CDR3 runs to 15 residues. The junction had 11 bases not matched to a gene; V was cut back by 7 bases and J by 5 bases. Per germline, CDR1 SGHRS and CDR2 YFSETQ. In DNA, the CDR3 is TGCGCCAGCGCCAACAGGGGTCCGATGACCGGGGAGCTGTTTTTT. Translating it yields CASANRGPMTGELFF.

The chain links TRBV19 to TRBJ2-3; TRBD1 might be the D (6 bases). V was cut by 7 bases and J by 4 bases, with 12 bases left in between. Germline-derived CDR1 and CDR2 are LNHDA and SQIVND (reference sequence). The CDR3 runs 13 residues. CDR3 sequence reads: CASTPTGPDTQYF. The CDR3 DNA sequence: TGTGCCAGTACCCCTACAGGGCCAGATACGCAGTATTTT.

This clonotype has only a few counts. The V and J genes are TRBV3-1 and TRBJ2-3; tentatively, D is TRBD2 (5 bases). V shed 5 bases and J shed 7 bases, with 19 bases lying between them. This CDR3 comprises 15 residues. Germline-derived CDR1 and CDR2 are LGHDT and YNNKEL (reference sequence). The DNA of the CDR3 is TGTGCCAGCAGCTACCCGGGGAAAAACTCACATACGCAGTATTTT. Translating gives CASSYPGKNSHTQYF.

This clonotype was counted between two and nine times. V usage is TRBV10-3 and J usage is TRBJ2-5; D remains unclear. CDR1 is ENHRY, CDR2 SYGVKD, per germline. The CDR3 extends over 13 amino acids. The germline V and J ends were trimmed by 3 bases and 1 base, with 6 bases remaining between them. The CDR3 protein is CAISERSQETQYF. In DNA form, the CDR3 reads TGTGCCATCAGTGAACGGTCCCAAGAGACCCAGTACTTC.

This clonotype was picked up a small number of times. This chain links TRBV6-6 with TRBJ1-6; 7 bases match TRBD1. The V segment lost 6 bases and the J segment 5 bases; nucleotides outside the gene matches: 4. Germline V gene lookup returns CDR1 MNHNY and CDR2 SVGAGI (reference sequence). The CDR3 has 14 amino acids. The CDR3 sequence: CASRTGTDNSPLHF. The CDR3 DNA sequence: TGTGCCAGCAGAACCGGGACAGATAATTCACCCCTCCACTTT.

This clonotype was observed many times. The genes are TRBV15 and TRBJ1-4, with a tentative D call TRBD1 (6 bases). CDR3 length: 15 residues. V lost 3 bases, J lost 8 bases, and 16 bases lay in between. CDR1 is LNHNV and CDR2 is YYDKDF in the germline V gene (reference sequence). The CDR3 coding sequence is TGTGCCACCAGCAGCCATGGGGGTACAGGGGAAAAACTGTTTTTT. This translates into CATSSHGGTGEKLFF. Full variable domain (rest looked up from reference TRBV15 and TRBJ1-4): DAMVIQNPRYQVTQFGKPVTLSCSQTLNHNVMYWYQQKSSQAPKLLFHYYDKDFNNEADTPDNFQSRRPNTSFCFLDIRSPGLGDTAMYLCATSSHGGTGEKLFFGSGTQLSVL.

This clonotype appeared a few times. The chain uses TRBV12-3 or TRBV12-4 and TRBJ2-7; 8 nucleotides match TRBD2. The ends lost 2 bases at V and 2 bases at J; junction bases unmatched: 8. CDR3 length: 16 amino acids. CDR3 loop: CASSLSQGSGAYEQYF. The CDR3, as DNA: TGTGCCAGCAGTTTAAGTCAGGGTAGCGGGGCCTACGAGCAGTACTTC.

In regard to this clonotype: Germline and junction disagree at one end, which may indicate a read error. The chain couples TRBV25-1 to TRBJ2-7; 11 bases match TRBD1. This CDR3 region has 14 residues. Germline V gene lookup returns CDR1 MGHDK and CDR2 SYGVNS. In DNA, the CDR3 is TGTGCCACCAGTGGGGACAGGGGGTCCTACGAGCAGTACTTC. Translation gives CATSGDRGSYEQYF.

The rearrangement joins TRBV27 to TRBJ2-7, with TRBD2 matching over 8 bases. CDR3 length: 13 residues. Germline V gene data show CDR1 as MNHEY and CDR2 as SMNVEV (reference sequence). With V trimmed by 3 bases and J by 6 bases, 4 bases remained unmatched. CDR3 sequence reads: CASSFGLAGEQYF. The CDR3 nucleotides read TGTGCCAGCAGTTTCGGACTAGCCGGCGAGCAGTACTTC.

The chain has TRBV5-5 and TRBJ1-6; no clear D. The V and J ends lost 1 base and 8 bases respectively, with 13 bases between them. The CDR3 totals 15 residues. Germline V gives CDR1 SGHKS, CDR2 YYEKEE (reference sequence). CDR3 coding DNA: TGTGCCAGCAGCTTGCTATCCTTCACTTATTCACCCCTCCACTTT. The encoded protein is CASSLLSFTYSPLHF.

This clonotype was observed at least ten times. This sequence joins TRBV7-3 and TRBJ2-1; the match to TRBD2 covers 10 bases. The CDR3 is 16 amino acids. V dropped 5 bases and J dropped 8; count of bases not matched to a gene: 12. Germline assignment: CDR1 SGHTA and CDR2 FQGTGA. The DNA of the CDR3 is TGTGCCAGCAGCCCTGGGAGCGGGGGGGCTTGGGATGAGCAGTTCTTC. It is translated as CASSPGSGGAWDEQFF.

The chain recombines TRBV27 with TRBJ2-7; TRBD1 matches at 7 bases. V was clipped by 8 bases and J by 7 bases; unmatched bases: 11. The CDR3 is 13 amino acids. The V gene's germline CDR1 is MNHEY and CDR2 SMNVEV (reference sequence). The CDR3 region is CASGPLGQVEQYF. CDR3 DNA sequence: TGTGCCAGCGGTCCCCTCGGACAGGTTGAGCAGTACTTC.

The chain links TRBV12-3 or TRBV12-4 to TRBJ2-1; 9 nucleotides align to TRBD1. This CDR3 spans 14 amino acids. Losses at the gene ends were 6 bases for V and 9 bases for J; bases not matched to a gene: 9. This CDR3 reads CASREQGAKGEQFF. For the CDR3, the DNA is TGTGCCAGCAGGGAACAGGGGGCAAAGGGTGAGCAGTTCTTC.

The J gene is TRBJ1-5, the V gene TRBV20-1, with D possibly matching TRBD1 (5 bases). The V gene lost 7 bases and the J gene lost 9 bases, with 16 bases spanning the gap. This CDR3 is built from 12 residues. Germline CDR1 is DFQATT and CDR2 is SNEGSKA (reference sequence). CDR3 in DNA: TGCAGTGGATTTGGGGGGTCCGGGCCCCAGCATTTT. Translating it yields CSGFGGSGPQHF.

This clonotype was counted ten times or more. CDR3 in amino acids: CASSAGSFNQPQHF. As DNA, the CDR3 is TGTGCCAGCTCAGCCGGGTCCTTCAATCAGCCCCAGCATTTT. This rearrangement joins TRBV18 to TRBJ1-5; no definite D call. The CDR3 loop spans 14 amino acids. Per the germline V gene, CDR1 is KGHSH and CDR2 is LQKENI. V shed 5 bases and J shed 3 bases, with 11 bases lying between them.

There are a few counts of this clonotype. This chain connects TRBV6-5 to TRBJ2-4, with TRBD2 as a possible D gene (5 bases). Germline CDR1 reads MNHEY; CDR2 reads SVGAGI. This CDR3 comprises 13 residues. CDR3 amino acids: CAIRDIAKNIQYF. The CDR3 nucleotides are TGTGCAATCCGGGATATAGCCAAAAACATTCAGTACTTC.

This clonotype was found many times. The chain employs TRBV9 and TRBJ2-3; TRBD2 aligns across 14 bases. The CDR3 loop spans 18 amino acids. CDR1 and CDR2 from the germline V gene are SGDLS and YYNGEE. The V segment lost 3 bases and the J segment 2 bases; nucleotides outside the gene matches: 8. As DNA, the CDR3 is TGTGCCAGCAGCGCCCCCGGGACTAGCGGGGGAATCACAGATACGCAGTATTTT. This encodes CASSAPGTSGGITDTQYF.

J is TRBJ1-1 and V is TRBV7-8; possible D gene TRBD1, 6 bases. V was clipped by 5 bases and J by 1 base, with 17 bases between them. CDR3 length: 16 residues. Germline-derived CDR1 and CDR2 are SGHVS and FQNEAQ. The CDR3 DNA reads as TGTGCCAGCAGCCGGAACCCCTCGACAGGGAACACTGAAGCTTTCTTT. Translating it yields CASSRNPSTGNTEAFF.

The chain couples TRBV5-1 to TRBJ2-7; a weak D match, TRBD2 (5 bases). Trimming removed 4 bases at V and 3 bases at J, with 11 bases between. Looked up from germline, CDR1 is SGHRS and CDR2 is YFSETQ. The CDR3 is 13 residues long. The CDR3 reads CASSGPGIYEQYF. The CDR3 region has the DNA TGCGCCAGCAGCGGACCCGGGATCTACGAGCAGTACTTC.

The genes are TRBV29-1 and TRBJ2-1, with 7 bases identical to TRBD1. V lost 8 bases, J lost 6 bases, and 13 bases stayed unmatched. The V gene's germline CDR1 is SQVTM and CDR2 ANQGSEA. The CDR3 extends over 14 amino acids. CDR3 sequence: CSHDTDRSINEQFF. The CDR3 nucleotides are TGCAGCCATGACACGGACAGGAGTATCAATGAGCAGTTCTTC.